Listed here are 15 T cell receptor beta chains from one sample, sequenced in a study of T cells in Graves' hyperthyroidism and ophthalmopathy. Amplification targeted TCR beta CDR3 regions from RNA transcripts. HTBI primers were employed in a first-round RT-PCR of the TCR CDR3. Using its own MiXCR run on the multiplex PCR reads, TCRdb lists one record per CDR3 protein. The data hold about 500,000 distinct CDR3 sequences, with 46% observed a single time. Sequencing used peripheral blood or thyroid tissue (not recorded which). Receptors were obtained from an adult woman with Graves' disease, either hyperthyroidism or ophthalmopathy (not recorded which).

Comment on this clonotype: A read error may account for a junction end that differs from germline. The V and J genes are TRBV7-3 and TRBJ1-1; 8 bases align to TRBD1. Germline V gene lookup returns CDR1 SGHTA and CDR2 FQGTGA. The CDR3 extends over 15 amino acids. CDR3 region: CASKMDRAESTEAVF. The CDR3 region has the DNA TGTGCCAGCAAGATGGACAGGGCAGAAAGCACTGAAGCTGTCTTT.

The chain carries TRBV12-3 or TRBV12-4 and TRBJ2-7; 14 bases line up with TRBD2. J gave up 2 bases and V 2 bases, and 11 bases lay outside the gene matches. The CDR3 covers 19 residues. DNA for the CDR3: TGTGCCAGCAGTTTACCCTCGACTAGCGGGAGGGTTGTCACCTACGAGCAGTACTTC. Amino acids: CASSLPSTSGRVVTYEQYF.

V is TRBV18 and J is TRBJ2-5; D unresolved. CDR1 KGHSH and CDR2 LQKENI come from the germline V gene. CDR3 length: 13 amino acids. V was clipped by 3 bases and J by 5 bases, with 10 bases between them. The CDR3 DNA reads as TGTGCCAGCTCACCTAGGCGCGGCGAGACCCAGTACTTC. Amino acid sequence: CASSPRRGETQYF.

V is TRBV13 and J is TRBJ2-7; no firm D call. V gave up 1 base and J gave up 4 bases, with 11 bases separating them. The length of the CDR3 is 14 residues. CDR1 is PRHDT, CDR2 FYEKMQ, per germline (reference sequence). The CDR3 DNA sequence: TGTGCCAGCAGCTTAGAGGCCCAACCGTACGAGCAGTACTTC. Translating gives CASSLEAQPYEQYF.

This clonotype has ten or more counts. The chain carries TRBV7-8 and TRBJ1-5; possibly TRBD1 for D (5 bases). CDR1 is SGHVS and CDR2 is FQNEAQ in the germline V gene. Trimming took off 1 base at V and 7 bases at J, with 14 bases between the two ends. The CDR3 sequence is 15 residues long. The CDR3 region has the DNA TGTGCCAGCAGCTTAGTAGCCAGGGTGGGGCAGCCCCAGCATTTT. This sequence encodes CASSLVARVGQPQHF.

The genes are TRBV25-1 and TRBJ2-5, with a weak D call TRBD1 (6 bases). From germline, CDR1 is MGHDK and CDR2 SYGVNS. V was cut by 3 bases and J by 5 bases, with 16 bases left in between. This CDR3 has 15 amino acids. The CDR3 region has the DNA TGTGCCAGCAGTGATCCCGACAGGTTCCTGGAGACCCAGTACTTC. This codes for CASSDPDRFLETQYF.

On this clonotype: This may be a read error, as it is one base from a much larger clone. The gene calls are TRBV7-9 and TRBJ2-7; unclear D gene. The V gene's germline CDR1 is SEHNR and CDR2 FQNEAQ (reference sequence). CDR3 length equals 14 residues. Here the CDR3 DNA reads TGTGCCGGCAGCTTACAACCGAATTTCTACGAGCAGTACTTC. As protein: CAGSLQPNFYEQYF.

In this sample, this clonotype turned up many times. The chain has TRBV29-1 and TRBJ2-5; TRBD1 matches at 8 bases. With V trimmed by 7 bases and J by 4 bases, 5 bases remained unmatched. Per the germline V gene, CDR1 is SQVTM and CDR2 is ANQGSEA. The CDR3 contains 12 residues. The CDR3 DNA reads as TGCAGCGCTCGGACAGGGATAGAGACCCAGTACTTC. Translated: CSARTGIETQYF.

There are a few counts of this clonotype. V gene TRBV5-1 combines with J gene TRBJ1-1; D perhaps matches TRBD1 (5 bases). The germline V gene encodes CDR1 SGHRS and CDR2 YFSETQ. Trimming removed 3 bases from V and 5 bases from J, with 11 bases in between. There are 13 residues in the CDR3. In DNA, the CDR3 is TGCGCCAGCAGCTCGCCCCAGGGAACTGAAGCTTTCTTT. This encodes CASSSPQGTEAFF.

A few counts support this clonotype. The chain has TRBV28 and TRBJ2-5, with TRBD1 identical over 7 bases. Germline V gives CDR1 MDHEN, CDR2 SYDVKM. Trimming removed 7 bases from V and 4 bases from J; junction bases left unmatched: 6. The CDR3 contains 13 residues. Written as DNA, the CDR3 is TGTGCCAGCAAAACAGGGGATCCAGAGACCCAGTACTTC. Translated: CASKTGDPETQYF.

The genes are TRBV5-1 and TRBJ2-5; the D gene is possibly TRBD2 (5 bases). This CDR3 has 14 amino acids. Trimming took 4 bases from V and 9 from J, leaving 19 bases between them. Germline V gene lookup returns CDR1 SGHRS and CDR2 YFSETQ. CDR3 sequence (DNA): TGCGCCAGCAGCGCTGGGAACACCGGGGAGCCCCAGTACTTC. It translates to CASSAGNTGEPQYF.

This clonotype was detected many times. The CDR3 region is CASSIGEPQETQYF. CDR3 DNA: TGTGCCAGTAGTATAGGGGAGCCTCAAGAGACCCAGTACTTC. The chain links TRBV19 to TRBJ2-5; D perhaps matches TRBD2 (5 bases). The CDR3 length is 14 residues. Looked up from germline, CDR1 is LNHDA and CDR2 is SQIVND (reference sequence). Trimming left V 1 base short and J 2 bases short, with 8 bases between.

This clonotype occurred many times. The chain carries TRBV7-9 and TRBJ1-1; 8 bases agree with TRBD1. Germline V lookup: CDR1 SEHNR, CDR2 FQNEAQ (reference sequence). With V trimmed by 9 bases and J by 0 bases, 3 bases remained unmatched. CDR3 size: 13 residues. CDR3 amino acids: CASQTGVNTEAFF. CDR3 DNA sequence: TGTGCCAGTCAGACAGGGGTGAACACTGAAGCTTTCTTT.

As DNA, the CDR3 is TGCGCCAGCAGCTTCGGGACAGGTTTCAATGAGCAGTTCTTC. Translating it yields CASSFGTGFNEQFF. This rearrangement joins TRBV5-1 to TRBJ2-7; TRBD1 matches at 8 bases. The J call is uncertain, as TRBJ2-1 better fits the DNA end. The CDR3 is 14 residues long. Germline loops: CDR1 SGHRS, CDR2 YFSETQ.

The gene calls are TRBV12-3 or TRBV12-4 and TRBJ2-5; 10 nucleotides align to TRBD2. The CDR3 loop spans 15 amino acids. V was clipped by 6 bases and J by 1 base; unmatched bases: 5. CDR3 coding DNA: TGTGCCAGCAGCGGACTAGCGGCGGGCCAAGAGACCCAGTACTTC. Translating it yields CASSGLAAGQETQYF.